One and the same sample provided the 9 T cell receptor beta chains below, sequenced in a study of blood T cell repertoires in COVID-19. Profiled with immunoSEQ multiplex PCR; TCRdb holds only in-frame clones, not every one. The table records about 47,000 clones, over 80% of them present only once. The source material was peripheral blood. These receptors all stem from a man aged 55 to 70 with active COVID-19.

The chain has TRBV4-1 and TRBJ2-7, with unresolved D. This CDR3 comprises 14 residues. Trimming pared 1 base from V and 9 bases from J, leaving 16 bases between. The germline CDR1 and CDR2 sequences are MGHRA and YSYEKL. The CDR3 DNA reads TGCGCCAGCAGCCAAGTAAGTCACAGCAACGGGCAGTACTTC. It encodes CASSQVSHSNGQYF.

This chain uses TRBV10-3 with TRBJ2-7; tentatively, D is TRBD2 (6 bases). In germline, CDR1 is ENHRY, CDR2 SYGVKD. This CDR3 has 13 amino acids. V lost 5 bases, J lost 2 bases, and 10 bases lay in between. The CDR3 coding sequence is TGTGCCATCAGTCCGGGGGTGGCCTACGAGCAGTACTTC. Translated: CAISPGVAYEQYF.

The V gene is TRBV6-6, the J gene TRBJ2-3; 9 bases match TRBD2. The germline V gene has CDR1 MNHNY and CDR2 SVGAGI (reference sequence). V lost 5 bases to trimming and J lost 1 base; unmatched junction nucleotides: 16. The CDR3 runs to 19 residues. The CDR3 region is CASSRGLAGRPGGTDTQYF. The CDR3 DNA sequence: TGTGCCAGCAGTCGGGGGCTAGCGGGGAGGCCGGGGGGCACAGATACGCAGTATTTT.

This clone was recorded once. The rearrangement links TRBV5-1 to TRBJ2-1; 9 positions match TRBD2. This CDR3 is 15 amino acids long. The junction had 7 bases not matched to a gene; V was cut back by 4 bases and J by 5 bases. CDR1 is SGHRS and CDR2 is YFSETQ in the germline V gene. The chain's CDR3 is CASSGRTSVDNEQFF. CDR3 coding DNA: TGCGCCAGCAGCGGGAGGACTAGCGTCGACAATGAGCAGTTCTTC.

This clone was picked up one time. The J gene is TRBJ2-5, the V gene TRBV10-1; tentatively, D is TRBD2 (6 bases). V was shortened by 4 bases and J by 3 bases, with 9 bases between the two germline ends. This CDR3 region has 13 residues. Germline values: CDR1 WNHNN, CDR2 SYGVQD (reference sequence). The CDR3 region is CASSGGGEETQYF. The CDR3 DNA sequence: TGCGCCAGCAGTGGTGGCGGGGAAGAGACCCAGTACTTC.

This chain joins TRBV6-5 and TRBJ2-7, with 9 bases that match TRBD1. The V gene's germline CDR1 is MNHEY and CDR2 SVGAGI. The CDR3 has 13 residues. Germline trimming cut 7 bases from V and 5 bases from J; bases unmatched to any gene: 6. CDR3 DNA: TGTGCCAGCACCGGGACAGGGTTAAACGAGCAGTACTTC. Protein sequence: CASTGTGLNEQYF.

Comments on this clone: Within the sample, other DNA sequences also encode this same CDR3. The genes are TRBV7-8 and TRBJ2-3; D perhaps matches TRBD2 (6 bases). In germline, CDR1 is SGHVS, CDR2 FQNEAQ. With 5 bases removed from V and 6 bases from J, the gap between germline ends came to 18 bases. This CDR3 is 15 amino acids long. CDR3 loop: CASSLQGASGDTQYF. The CDR3 region has the DNA TGTGCCAGCAGCCTGCAAGGGGCCAGCGGGGATACGCAGTATTTT.

V and J are TRBV7-9 and TRBJ1-2; 7 bases agree with TRBD1. The CDR3 covers 13 residues. The V and J ends lost 5 bases and 5 bases, in that order; junction bases with no gene match: 5. Germline assignment: CDR1 SEHNR and CDR2 FQNEAQ (reference sequence). The CDR3 spells CASSGTDFYGYTF. CDR3 DNA: TGTGCCAGCAGCGGGACAGACTTTTATGGCTACACCTTC.

This clone has a handful of counts. The genes are TRBV29-1 and TRBJ1-2; possible D gene TRBD1, 6 bases. This CDR3 has 13 residues. Trimming removed 8 bases from V and 5 bases from J, with 18 bases in between. Germline CDR1 and CDR2: SQVTM and ANQGSEA. The CDR3 DNA follows: TGCAGCACCCGGGAAGGGACATCTTATGGCTACACCTTC. Translating it yields CSTREGTSYGYTF. Based on the CDR3 plus reference TRBV29-1 and TRBJ1-2, the full variable domain is SAVISQKPSRDICQRGTSLTIQCQVDSQVTMMFWYRQQPGQSLTLIATANQGSEATYESGFVIDKFPISRPNLTFSTLTVSNMSPEDSSIYLCSTREGTSYGYTFGSGTRLTVV.